The 24 T cell receptor beta chains given below trace back to one sample, sequenced in a study of T-cell memory formation after mild COVID-19. From the 5' RACE reads, TCRdb called clonotypes with MiXCR, one entry per CDR3 protein. This sample has approximately 150,000 distinct CDR3 sequences, with over 15% found just once. The material sequenced was PBMCs or a T cell subset sorted from them (not recorded which). These receptors were obtained from an adult woman who had mild COVID-19 (a few samples of this study predate the infection). Cell type and time point are not known.

In this sample, this clonotype turned up a few times. The rearrangement links TRBV24-1 to TRBJ2-7; D may be TRBD1 or TRBD2 (5 bases each). This CDR3 is built from 14 residues. Trimming removed 6 bases at V and 5 bases at J, with 16 bases between. Germline values: CDR1 KGHDR, CDR2 SFDVKD. In DNA form, the CDR3 reads TGTGCCACCAGTACTCCTGGGGGAGCGGACGAGCAGTACTTC. Translated: CATSTPGGADEQYF.

The chain joins TRBV7-3 to TRBJ2-3; the D gene could be TRBD1 or TRBD2 (5 bases each). The CDR3 contains 16 residues. Germline-derived CDR1 and CDR2 are SGHTA and FQGTGA. Deletions cut 1 base from V and 2 bases from J, with 13 bases between. The CDR3, as DNA: TGTGCCAGCAGCTTAAGGGGGTCGCTGAACACAGATACGCAGTATTTT. Translation gives CASSLRGSLNTDTQYF.

The chain uses TRBV5-6 and TRBJ2-7; D is uncertain. Between the trimmed V and J ends, which lost 1 base and 3 bases, there was a span of 8 bases. The germline CDR1 and CDR2 sequences are SGHDT and YYEEEE. This CDR3 spans 13 amino acids. The CDR3 loop reads CASSLRSVYEQYF. CDR3 bases: TGTGCCAGCAGCTTGAGGTCTGTCTACGAGCAGTACTTC.

This clonotype was seen a few times. V is TRBV5-5 and J is TRBJ2-5; no clear D gene. Germline CDR1 is SGHKS and CDR2 is YYEKEE (reference sequence). This CDR3 is 12 amino acids long. V gave up 1 base and J gave up 5 bases, with 6 bases separating them. The CDR3, as DNA: TGTGCCAGCAGCTTGACAGATGAGACCCAGTACTTC. This sequence encodes CASSLTDETQYF.

This clonotype was observed a few times. The V call is TRBV29-1, the J call TRBJ1-2; D is undetermined. There are 13 residues in the CDR3. Germline assignment: CDR1 SQVTM and CDR2 ANQGSEA. V was pared by 4 bases and J by 8 bases, with 17 bases between. The CDR3 DNA is TGCAGCGTTGTAGGGATGTTAAGAGGGGGCTACACCTTC. Encoded protein: CSVVGMLRGGYTF.

This clonotype was counted a few times. The J gene is TRBJ2-3, the V gene TRBV7-2; 10 positions agree with TRBD2. The CDR3 has 16 residues. Per germline, CDR1 SGHTA and CDR2 FQGNSA. Germline trimming cut 5 bases from V and 2 bases from J; bases unmatched to any gene: 7. The CDR3 sequence is CASSRTSGINTDTQYF. CDR3 sequence (DNA): TGTGCCAGCAGCCGAACTAGCGGGATTAACACAGATACGCAGTATTTT.

This clonotype has a handful of counts. This chain uses TRBV2 with TRBJ2-2, with TRBD2 matching 8 bases. This CDR3 has 15 amino acids. Trimming took 6 bases from V and 0 from J; bases not matched to a gene: 3. Per the germline V gene, CDR1 is SNHLY and CDR2 is FYNNEI. The CDR3 spells CASRGLAANTGELFF. Written as DNA, the CDR3 is TGTGCCAGCAGAGGACTAGCCGCGAACACCGGGGAGCTGTTTTTT. The full variable domain, with the rest looked up from reference TRBV2 and TRBJ2-2, is EPEVTQTPSHQVTQMGQEVILRCVPISNHLYFYWYRQILGQKVEFLVSFYNNEISEKSEIFDDQFSVERPDGSNFTLKIRSTKLEDSAMYFCASRGLAANTGELFFGEGSRLTVL.

The chain uses TRBV11-2 and TRBJ2-3, with 8 bases fitting TRBD2. CDR1 and CDR2 from the germline V gene are SGHAT and FQNNGV. The CDR3 extends over 15 amino acids. Trimming took 1 base from V and 4 from J; bases not matched to a gene: 4. CDR3 amino acids: CASSLAATSADTQYF. CDR3 DNA: TGTGCCAGCAGCTTAGCCGCGACTAGCGCAGATACGCAGTATTTT.

This clonotype was observed a few times. The V gene is TRBV25-1, the J gene TRBJ1-5, with D tentatively TRBD1 (5 bases). The length of the CDR3 is 15 residues. Germline values: CDR1 MGHDK, CDR2 SYGVNS. The V end was cut by 1 base, the J end by 5 bases, with 12 bases between. The CDR3 nucleotides read TGTGCCAGCAGTGAATTGGGTGGAGGGGATCAGCCCCAGCATTTT. It translates to CASSELGGGDQPQHF.

This clonotype has a handful of counts. The chain joins TRBV29-1 to TRBJ2-1, with a tentative D call TRBD2 (5 bases). V was clipped by 0 bases and J by 5 bases, with 14 bases between them. Germline CDR1 and CDR2: SQVTM and ANQGSEA. The CDR3 contains 15 residues. CDR3 sequence reads: CSVEDAGKIHNEQFF. Here the CDR3 DNA reads TGCAGCGTTGAAGACGCGGGTAAAATTCACAATGAGCAGTTCTTC.

This clonotype appeared many times. The CDR3: CASSPPFAGDIQYF. The CDR3 nucleotides are TGTGCCAGCAGCCCGCCGTTTGCTGGAGACATTCAGTACTTC. The chain couples TRBV11-2 to TRBJ2-4, with unresolved D. CDR3 length equals 14 residues. Germline values: CDR1 SGHAT, CDR2 FQNNGV. V gave up 5 bases and J gave up 8 bases, with 16 bases separating them. Full variable domain (remainder filled in from reference TRBV11-2 and TRBJ2-4): EAGVAQSPRYKIIEKRQSVAFWCNPISGHATLYWYQQILGQGPKLLIQFQNNGVVDDSQLPKDRFSAERLKGVDSTLKIQPAKLEDSAVYLCASSPPFAGDIQYFGAGTRLSVL.

The chain carries TRBV10-3 and TRBJ1-1; D is unresolved. The V end was cut by 6 bases, the J end by 1 base, with 15 bases between. CDR3 size: 15 residues. From germline, CDR1 is ENHRY and CDR2 SYGVKD. CDR3 sequence (DNA): TGTGCCATCAGAGACCCAGGTTTCCCGAACACTGAAGCTTTCTTT. The encoded protein is CAIRDPGFPNTEAFF.

As DNA, the CDR3 is TGTGCCACCAGTGACAGGGGCAATGAGCAGTACTTC. Protein product: CATSDRGNEQYF. The V call is TRBV24-1, the J call TRBJ2-7; possibly TRBD1 for D (6 bases). From germline, CDR1 is KGHDR and CDR2 SFDVKD. The CDR3 totals 12 residues. The V and J ends lost 4 bases and 7 bases respectively, with 10 bases between them.

The V and J genes are TRBV19 and TRBJ2-1; D not certain. Germline CDR1 LNHDA, CDR2 SQIVND (reference sequence). The V gene lost 3 bases and the J gene lost 0 bases, with 12 bases spanning the gap. The CDR3 spans 16 residues. As DNA, the CDR3 is TGTGCCAGTAGTATGATTACCTCCAGCTCCTACAATGAGCAGTTCTTC. Its protein product is CASSMITSSSYNEQFF.

This clonotype has more than one count but fewer than ten. V is TRBV7-2 and J is TRBJ2-3; 9 bases are shared with TRBD2. There are 16 residues in the CDR3. Germline V lookup: CDR1 SGHTA, CDR2 FQGNSA. With V trimmed by 4 bases and J by 6 bases, 11 bases remained unmatched. The CDR3, as DNA: TGTGCCAGCAGCTCCTCTTTAGCGGGAGTTGCTGATACGCAGTATTTT. Protein: CASSSSLAGVADTQYF.

The genes are TRBV28 and TRBJ2-1; 9 nucleotides align to TRBD2. After removal of 7 bases from V and 4 bases from J, the junction contained 8 bases not matched to a gene. There are 15 residues in the CDR3. CDR1 MDHEN and CDR2 SYDVKM come from the germline V gene. CDR3 in DNA: TGTGCCAGCACCCCGGGGGCGGGAGGGTACAATGAGCAGTTCTTC. It specifies CASTPGAGGYNEQFF.

The chain is built from TRBV3-1 and TRBJ2-1; 7 nucleotides agree with TRBD2. Germline CDR1 is LGHDT and CDR2 is YNNKEL (reference sequence). There are 17 residues in the CDR3. Germline trimming cut 4 bases from V and 4 bases from J; bases unmatched to any gene: 13. In DNA form, the CDR3 reads TGTGCCAGCAGCCCCCGGGGAGGGGCGGAGCGGTACAATGAGCAGTTCTTC. Translated, it gives CASSPRGGAERYNEQFF.

The chain links TRBV15 to TRBJ2-7, with TRBD1 identical over 8 bases. CDR1 is LNHNV, CDR2 YYDKDF, per germline (reference sequence). The CDR3 loop spans 14 amino acids. Unmatched junction bases numbered 9, after V lost 6 bases and J lost 5 bases. The CDR3 reads CATRGDRFKDEQYF. As DNA, the CDR3 is TGTGCCACCAGGGGGGACAGGTTCAAGGACGAGCAGTACTTC. Full variable domain (missing parts from reference TRBV15 and TRBJ2-7): DAMVIQNPRYQVTQFGKPVTLSCSQTLNHNVMYWYQQKSSQAPKLLFHYYDKDFNNEADTPDNFQSRRPNTSFCFLDIRSPGLGDTAMYLCATRGDRFKDEQYFGPGTRLTVT.

This chain links TRBV6-5 with TRBJ2-1; tentatively, D is TRBD1 or TRBD2 (5 bases each). Trimming took off 7 bases at V and 14 bases at J, with 21 bases between the two ends. The CDR3 extends over 13 amino acids. CDR1 and CDR2 from the germline V gene are MNHEY and SVGAGI. For the CDR3, the DNA is TGTGCCAGCACCGACCGGGCTACCGTGGGGGAGTTCTTC. Translation gives CASTDRATVGEFF.

This clonotype was seen more than once but under ten times. J is TRBJ2-7 and V is TRBV6-5; tentative D call: TRBD2 (6 bases). Germline assignment: CDR1 MNHEY and CDR2 SVGAGI. The CDR3 length is 15 residues. With 0 bases removed from V and 4 bases from J, the gap between germline ends came to 13 bases. The DNA of the CDR3 is TGTGCCAGCAGTTACTCATCCTTCGGGAGTTACGAGCAGTACTTC. It is translated as CASSYSSFGSYEQYF.

This clonotype was seen more than once but under ten times. The chain is built from TRBV15 and TRBJ2-5; D unclear. The CDR3 has 13 amino acids. V was trimmed by 2 bases and J by 8 bases, leaving 12 bases between them. Germline V gene sequence: CDR1 LNHNV, CDR2 YYDKDF (reference sequence). In nucleotides, the CDR3 is TGTGCCACCAGCAGACCACCACCTACAACCCAGTACTTC. This sequence encodes CATSRPPPTTQYF.

The CDR3 is CATSSRAGGNHEQYF. The CDR3 nucleotides read TGTGCCACCAGCAGTCGAGCGGGAGGGAATCACGAGCAGTACTTC. The rearrangement uses TRBV15 and TRBJ2-7; 10 bases are shared with TRBD2. J gave up 5 bases and V 3 bases, and 7 bases lay outside the gene matches. The germline V gene has CDR1 LNHNV and CDR2 YYDKDF (reference sequence). This CDR3 is 15 amino acids long.

The rearrangement links TRBV20-1 to TRBJ2-3; perhaps TRBD1 as D (6 bases). V was pared by 3 bases and J by 4 bases, with 14 bases between. CDR1 DFQATT and CDR2 SNEGSKA come from the germline V gene (reference sequence). The CDR3 sequence is 14 residues long. The CDR3 nucleotides are TGCAGTGCTAGCCGGGACATAGGGCCAGATACGCAGTATTTT. The encoded protein is CSASRDIGPDTQYF.

The chain uses TRBV28 and TRBJ2-3; the D gene is possibly TRBD2 (6 bases). V lost 3 bases and J 5 bases, leaving 12 bases between the germline ends. The CDR3 is 14 amino acids. Germline-derived CDR1 and CDR2 are MDHEN and SYDVKM. The CDR3 nucleotides are TGTGCCAGCAGTTTTGCGGGACTGGGAGATACGCAGTATTTT. Translated: CASSFAGLGDTQYF.